Listed here is a single T cell receptor (beta chain). The specificity of this receptor is unknown. One base away there is no much larger clone; base qualities are not given. This specimen belongs to a study of T cells in Graves' hyperthyroidism and ophthalmopathy (dated by TCRdb to about 2019). At the level of the whole study: Peripheral blood samples were taken at the time of initial diagnosis, prior to any treatment. To identify TCR V-J signatures that set the groups apart, the researchers used a discovery cohort of about a hundred patients, made up of 43 with Graves' ophthalmopathy and 55 to 65 with stable Graves' hyperthyroidism. Whether ophthalmopathy could be predicted prospectively was tested in an independent validation cohort made up of roughly 20 hyperthyroidism patients plus 17 patients who later progressed to ophthalmopathy. The 75 to 100 discovery patients were randomly split 7:3 into training and test sets. Thyroid tissue and blood T-cell repertoires from roughly 6 Graves' hyperthyroidism patients were also compared in the study. Following sampling, methimazole starting at 30 mg daily was given to hyperthyroidism patients, and high-dose intravenous methylprednisolone was given to ophthalmopathy patients. TCR Vbeta CDR3 sequencing of approximately 140 peripheral blood samples (over 40 ophthalmopathy, 75 hyperthyroidism and 17 progressor patients) is reported in the paper. Overall study outcomes, separate from this receptor: In validation, progression to ophthalmopathy was predicted by the model with about 70% sensitivity and about 72% specificity, a median of about 6 months before onset. A 13 V-J signature model separated ophthalmopathy from stable hyperthyroidism, with just over 85% sensitivity and roughly 81% specificity in cross-validation and 80%/75% in testing. Most expanded thyroid clonotypes (frequency above 0.001) were also detected in blood, a finding suggesting that blood repertoires may reflect thyroid immune responses. No statistical method was used to fix the sample size in advance, and group allocation was not hidden from the investigators.

Stable Graves' hyperthyroidism was defined as no progression to ophthalmopathy during 18 months of follow-up. Hyperthyroidism patients were newly diagnosed, with disease duration under 2 months, and aged 18 to 65 years. Patients with uncontrolled infections, other autoimmune diseases, pregnancy or lactation were excluded. Diagnoses were established on the basis of clinical symptoms, serum thyroxine and TRAb, thyroid ultrasound, and orbital computed tomography. Ficoll-Paque density gradient centrifugation was used to isolate PBMCs from approximately 10 ml of fresh peripheral blood. Total RNA was extracted using Trizol reagent, and RNA quality was assessed on an Agilent 2100 Bioanalyzer. The TCR beta CDR3 regions were amplified from the RNA transcripts. For the first round of RT-PCR on the TCR CDR3, the HTBI primer set was used together with the Qiagen OneStep RT-PCR kit. Libraries were constructed in a second round of multiplex PCR, after which size selection and purification were carried out. Sequencing of the libraries was done on an Illumina HiSeq2000 using paired-end 100 bp reads. In the paper's pipeline: SOAPnuke was used to process the raw data, removing reads that contained adapters or uncalled bases, had a mean Phred below 15, or lacked an exact match to the constant primer or identifier. COPE v1.2.5 was used to merge high-quality paired reads, and clonotypes were defined as unique nucleotide sequences. MiTCR v1.1 was used to align the clonotypes against IMGT TRBV, TRBD and TRBJ reference segments. Analysis was restricted to V-J combinations with a frequency above 0.0001, which covered 99% to 99.2% of repertoires. A TCS score was defined as the ratio between F50 (clonal expansion) and ExV (chaos), using BLOSUM62-based TCRdist between CDR3 peptides within each V-J. Welch's t-statistics and random forest reduced roughly 530 V-J features to 10 to 15, which were used in a naive Bayes classifier (R e1071). TCRdb reprocessing: public reads trimmed at Q25 with fastp, clones called with MiXCR, in-frame beta chains kept. Each entry merges the rows of one CDR3 protein and shows their most common DNA and genes. The authors' filters were not applied to this entry. In all, the sample holds 400,000 to 500,000 distinct CDR3 sequences, and 13% to 15% of those were seen once. Less than 20% of the sample is held by the ten biggest clonotypes.

The CDR3 goes from the cysteine to the phenylalanine over 13 residues. The only DNA kept is the CDR3, 39 bases in frame from the first base. From a lookup of the germline V gene (reference sequence), CDR1 and CDR2 are DFQATT and SNEGSKA. Trimming removed 6 bases from V and 1 base from J, leaving 12 bases between the germline ends. The rearrangement combines TRBV20-1 with TRBJ1-1; the D gene is unclear. The clonotype originates from a woman aged 18-29 years with Graves' hyperthyroidism. Material for sequencing was blood. The nucleotides are TGCAGTGCGAGGCGGTTGAAGAACACTGAAGCTTTCTTT. This is translated as CSARRLKNTEAFF.